This T cell receptor (beta chain) is drawn from a study of cytomegalovirus exposure and HLA in healthy donors. The study, taken as a whole, reports: Cytomegalovirus association was listed for roughly 160 TCR beta chains. First-cohort TCR clusters were later found to tend to co-occur in the 120 or so validation repertoires. Three CMV-associated chains were confirmed in vitro to be specific for CMV antigens.

This clone has ten or more counts. Antigen unknown. Germline loops: CDR1 LNHNV, CDR2 YYDKDF (reference sequence). Trimming took off 2 bases at V and 4 bases at J, with 15 bases between the two ends. This CDR3 is 16 amino acids long. Sequencing was performed with immunoSEQ multiplex PCR; in TCRdb, only in-frame clones are kept and a portion is missing. Of 200,000 to 300,000 clones listed, roughly 87% were seen once; the top ten hold around 12%. Sequenced sample: PBMCs. The chain uses TRBV15 and TRBJ1-5; perhaps TRBD1 as D (5 bases). The TCR sequence derives from a man aged 18 to 29 in good health and CMV-seropositive. The DNA for the CDR3 is TGTGCCACCAGCAGATCAGTGGGCAGGGTAAATCAGCCCCAGCATTTT. It is translated as CATSRSVGRVNQPQHF.